A single sample is the source of the 3 T cell receptor beta chains below, sequenced in a study of early T cells in non-severe SARS-CoV-2 infection. TCRdb reprocessed the 5' RACE reads with MiXCR, giving one entry per CDR3 protein. The data hold tens of thousands of distinct CDR3 sequences, with under 9.5% observed a single time. What was sequenced was whole blood. All receptors derive from an adult who was a healthcare worker with PCR-confirmed SARS-CoV-2 infection or an uninfected control (not recorded which).

At least ten counts were recorded for this clonotype. The chain is built from TRBV7-9 and TRBJ2-1, with 11 bases that match TRBD2. The CDR3 is 15 residues long. Germline loops: CDR1 SEHNR, CDR2 FQNEAQ (reference sequence). Germline trimming cut 4 bases from V and 9 bases from J; bases unmatched to any gene: 8. CDR3 nucleotides: TGTGCCAGCAGCTCCACTAGCGGGAGAATTGGTGAGCAGTTCTTC. Its protein product is CASSSTSGRIGEQFF.

In this sample, this clonotype turned up a few times. This chain uses TRBV29-1 with TRBJ1-2; 9 bases line up with TRBD1. CDR1 is SQVTM, CDR2 ANQGSEA, per germline. After removal of 3 bases from V and 8 bases from J, the junction contained 7 bases not matched to a gene. The CDR3 is made up of 13 amino acids. The CDR3 coding sequence is TGCAGCGTTGACGGTACAGGGGGCCAGGGCTACACCTTC. Amino acid sequence: CSVDGTGGQGYTF.

CDR3 sequence: CAISDISDTQYF. CDR3 DNA: TGTGCCATCAGTGATATTTCAGATACGCAGTATTTT. The chain is built from TRBV10-3 and TRBJ2-3; no definite D call. V was cut by 3 bases and J by 4 bases, with 5 bases left in between. CDR1 is ENHRY, CDR2 SYGVKD, per germline. The length of the CDR3 is 12 residues.